One and the same sample provided the 11 T cell receptor beta chains below, sequenced in a study of blood T cell repertoires in COVID-19. Clones were read by immunoSEQ multiplex PCR, and TCRdb kept only the in-frame ones, dropping some. Of some 80,000 clones listed, roughly four fifths are singletons. The sample was peripheral blood. The receptors derive from a human donor in a cohort sampled during active COVID-19.

V usage is TRBV7-2 and J usage is TRBJ2-1; D remains ambiguous. V lost 1 base, J lost 9 bases, and 10 bases lay in between. The CDR3 runs 13 residues. Germline lookup yields CDR1 SGHTA and CDR2 FQGNSA. CDR3 DNA sequence: TGTGCCAGCAGCTTAGTGCGGTTAACTGAGCAGTTCTTC. This translates into CASSLVRLTEQFF.

V usage is TRBV15 and J usage is TRBJ2-7; possible D gene TRBD1, 5 bases. The CDR3 runs 14 residues. Deletions cut 5 bases from V and 3 bases from J, with 14 bases between. Germline CDR1 and CDR2: LNHNV and YYDKDF (reference sequence). CDR3 in amino acids: CATSLGRGSYEQYF. DNA for the CDR3: TGTGCCACCAGCCTTGGAAGGGGCAGCTACGAGCAGTACTTC.

The genes are TRBV14 and TRBJ2-7, with D maybe TRBD1 (5 bases). Germline V gives CDR1 SGHDN, CDR2 FVKESK. The length of the CDR3 is 15 residues. Deletions cut 6 bases from V and 2 bases from J, with 17 bases between. CDR3 residues: CASSQQGFPPYEQYF. The CDR3 DNA is TGTGCCAGCAGTCAGCAGGGATTCCCTCCCTACGAGCAGTACTTC. Filled out from reference TRBV14 and TRBJ2-7, the complete variable domain reads EAGVTQFPSHSVIEKGQTVTLRCDPISGHDNLYWYRRVMGKEIKFLLHFVKESKQDESGMPNNRFLAERTGGTYSTLKVQPAELEDSGVYFCASSQQGFPPYEQYFGPGTRLTVT.

The V gene is TRBV12-3 or TRBV12-4, the J gene TRBJ1-2; 9 bases agree with TRBD1. The ends lost 6 bases at V and 8 bases at J; junction bases unmatched: 7. The CDR3 loop spans 13 amino acids. CDR3 sequence: CASSRGTGRGYTF. CDR3 DNA: TGTGCCAGCAGCCGAGGGACAGGGCGCGGCTACACCTTC.

The chain carries TRBV6-2 or TRBV6-3 and TRBJ1-1; a weak D match, TRBD1 (6 bases). Germline V lookup: CDR1 MNHEY, CDR2 SVGEGT. V dropped 6 bases and J dropped 8 bases, with 7 bases sitting between them. The CDR3 length is 10 residues. CDR3 sequence (DNA): TGTGCCAGCAGCGACAGGGAAGCTTTCTTT. Protein: CASSDREAFF.

The chain employs TRBV5-6 and TRBJ2-7; D possibly corresponds to TRBD1 (5 bases). CDR3 length: 15 residues. Germline CDR1 SGHDT, CDR2 YYEEEE. Trimming shortened V by 3 bases and J by 2 bases, and 15 bases separated the two germline ends. CDR3 region: CASSYDRMAPYEQYF. CDR3 sequence (DNA): TGTGCCAGCAGCTATGACAGAATGGCACCCTACGAGCAGTACTTC.

The CDR3: CASRVQGLEEKLFF. The CDR3 DNA reads as TGTGCCAGTAGGGTACAGGGATTGGAGGAAAAACTGTTTTTT. This sequence joins TRBV27 and TRBJ1-4; possible D gene TRBD1, 6 bases. This CDR3 region has 14 residues. The V end lost 9 bases, the J end lost 8 bases, and 19 bases lay between the germline ends. Per the germline V gene, CDR1 is MNHEY and CDR2 is SMNVEV (reference sequence).

This sequence joins TRBV19 and TRBJ1-1; TRBD1 is a possible D gene (6 bases). Trimming removed 5 bases from V and 4 bases from J, with 14 bases in between. Germline CDR1 LNHDA, CDR2 SQIVND (reference sequence). The CDR3 is made up of 14 amino acids. The CDR3 nucleotides are TGTGCCAGTAGTGCGGGGGGCCTGGGCACTGAAGCTTTCTTT. This gives the protein CASSAGGLGTEAFF.

This clone was observed a single time. J is TRBJ1-4 and V is TRBV6-6; a weak D match, TRBD1 (5 bases). This CDR3 spans 16 amino acids. V lost 6 bases and J 2 bases, leaving 16 bases between the germline ends. CDR1 MNHNY and CDR2 SVGAGI come from the germline V gene (reference sequence). The CDR3: CASRAGDYRTNEKLFF. In DNA form, the CDR3 reads TGTGCCAGCAGGGCGGGGGATTATCGCACTAATGAAAAACTGTTTTTT.

This clone was found once. The genes are TRBV12-3 or TRBV12-4 and TRBJ1-5; D is ambiguous. CDR3 length equals 11 residues. V shed 8 bases and J shed 5 bases, with 7 bases lying between them. CDR3 sequence: CASPSYQPQHF. CDR3 DNA sequence: TGTGCCAGCCCGAGTTATCAGCCCCAGCATTTT.

The V gene is TRBV12-3 or TRBV12-4, the J gene TRBJ1-1, with D possibly matching TRBD1 (5 bases). The CDR3 runs to 13 residues. Trimming left V 1 base short and J 6 bases short, with 9 bases between. The CDR3 spells CASSLVRVAEAFF. Here the CDR3 DNA reads TGTGCCAGCAGTTTAGTCAGGGTTGCTGAAGCTTTCTTT.